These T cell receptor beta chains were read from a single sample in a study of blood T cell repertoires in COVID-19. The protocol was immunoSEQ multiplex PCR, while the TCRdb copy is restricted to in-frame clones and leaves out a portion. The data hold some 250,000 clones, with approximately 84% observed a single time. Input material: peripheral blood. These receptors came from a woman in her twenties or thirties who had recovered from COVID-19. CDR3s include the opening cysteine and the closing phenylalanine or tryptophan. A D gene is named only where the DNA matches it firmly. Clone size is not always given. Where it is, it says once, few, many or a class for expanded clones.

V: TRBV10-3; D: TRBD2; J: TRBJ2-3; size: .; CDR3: CAISESMRFGLAGTLRDTQYF; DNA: TGTGCCATCAGTGAGTCGATGCGTTTTGGTCTAGCGGGAACCTTACGGGATACGCAGTATTTT
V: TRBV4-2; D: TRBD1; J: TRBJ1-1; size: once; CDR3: CASSARQGTEAFF; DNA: TGTGCCAGCAGCGCCCGACAGGGCACTGAAGCTTTCTTT
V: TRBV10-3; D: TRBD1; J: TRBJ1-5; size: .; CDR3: CAISESSGTAFNQPQHF; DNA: TGTGCCATCAGTGAGTCGTCGGGGACAGCCTTTAATCAGCCCCAGCATTTT
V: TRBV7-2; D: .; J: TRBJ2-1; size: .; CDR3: CASSLLARSYNEQFF; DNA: TGTGCCAGCAGCTTACTAGCGAGGAGCTACAATGAGCAGTTCTTC
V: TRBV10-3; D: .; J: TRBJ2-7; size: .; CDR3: CAINDLKGDEQYF; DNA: TGTGCCATCAATGACTTAAAAGGGGACGAGCAGTACTTC
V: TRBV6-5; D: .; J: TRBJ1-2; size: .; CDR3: CASRRTDSIRGYTF; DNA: TGTGCCAGCAGGAGAACGGACAGCATCAGGGGCTACACCTTC
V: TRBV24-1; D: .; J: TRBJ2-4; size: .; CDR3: CATSEQTDDIAKNIQYF; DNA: TGTGCCACCAGTGAGCAGACCGACGACATCGCCAAAAACATTCAGTACTTC
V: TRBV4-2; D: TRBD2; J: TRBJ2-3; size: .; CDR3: CASSQDQRLAGDPKAQYF; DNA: TGTGCCAGCAGCCAAGATCAGAGGCTAGCGGGGGACCCGAAGGCGCAGTATTTT
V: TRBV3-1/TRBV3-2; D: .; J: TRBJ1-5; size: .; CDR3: CASSQDPTDQPQHF; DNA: TGTGCCAGCAGCCAAGATCCGACTGATCAGCCCCAGCATTTT
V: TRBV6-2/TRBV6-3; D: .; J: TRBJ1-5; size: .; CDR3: CASSQTYYQPQHF; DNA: TGTGCCAGCAGTCAGACTTACTATCAGCCCCAGCATTTT
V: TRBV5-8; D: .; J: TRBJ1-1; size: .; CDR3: CASSLETALVEAFF; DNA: TGTGCCAGCAGCTTGGAGACAGCCTTAGTTGAAGCTTTCTTT
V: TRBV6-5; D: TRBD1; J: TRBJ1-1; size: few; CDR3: CASIRGHEYTEAFF; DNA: TGTGCCAGCATAAGGGGGCATGAGTACACTGAAGCTTTCTTT
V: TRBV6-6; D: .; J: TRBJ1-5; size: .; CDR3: CARELRRVNQPQHF; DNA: TGTGCCAGGGAGCTCCGCAGGGTCAATCAGCCCCAGCATTTT
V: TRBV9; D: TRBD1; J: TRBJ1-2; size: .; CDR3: CASSVEGAVNYGYTF; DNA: TGTGCCAGCAGCGTAGAGGGGGCGGTTAACTATGGCTACACCTTC
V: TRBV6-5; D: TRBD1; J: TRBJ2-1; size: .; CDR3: CASSPGGSEQFF; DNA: TGTGCCAGCAGTCCAGGGGGCTCTGAGCAGTTCTTC
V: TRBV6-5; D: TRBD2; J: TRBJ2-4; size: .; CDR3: CASSPLGGGIQYF; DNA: TGTGCCAGCAGTCCCTTGGGGGGGGGCATTCAGTACTTC
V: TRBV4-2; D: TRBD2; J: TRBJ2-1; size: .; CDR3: CASSQDRAGGSNEQFF; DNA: TGTGCCAGCAGCCAAGATCGTGCGGGGGGATCCAATGAGCAGTTCTTC
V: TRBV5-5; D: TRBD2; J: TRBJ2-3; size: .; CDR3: CASSFGLAGPPAVDTQYF; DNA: TGTGCCAGCAGCTTCGGACTAGCGGGGCCCCCTGCGGTAGATACGCAGTATTTT
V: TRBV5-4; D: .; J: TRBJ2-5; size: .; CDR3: CASSGLTETQYF; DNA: TGTGCCAGCAGTGGACTTACAGAGACCCAGTACTTC
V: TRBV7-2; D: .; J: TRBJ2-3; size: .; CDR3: CASSPPGSSTDTQYF; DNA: TGTGCCAGCAGCCCCCCGGGGTCTAGCACAGATACGCAGTATTTT
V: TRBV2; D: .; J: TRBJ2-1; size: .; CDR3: CASSELRLFNNEQFF; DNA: TGTGCCAGCAGTGAACTTCGTCTATTCAACAATGAGCAGTTCTTC
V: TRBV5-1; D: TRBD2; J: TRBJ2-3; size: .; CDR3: CASSSGLAGGPSTDTQYF; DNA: TGCGCCAGCAGCTCCGGACTAGCGGGGGGCCCTAGCACAGATACGCAGTATTTT
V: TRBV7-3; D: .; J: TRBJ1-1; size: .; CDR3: CASSLNRGPATEAFF; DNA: TGTGCCAGCAGCTTAAACCGAGGGCCCGCCACTGAAGCTTTCTTT
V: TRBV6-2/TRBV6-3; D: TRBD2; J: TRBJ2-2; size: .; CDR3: CASSYGYMQRGLPGGAGELFF; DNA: TGTGCCAGCAGTTACGGGTATATGCAGCGGGGGCTCCCGGGAGGGGCCGGGGAGCTGTTTTTT